This TCR beta chain was sequenced during a study of radiotherapy plus CTLA-4 blockade in lung cancer. Overall study context: Among patients, approximately 19% showed objective responses, and about 30% had disease control. Findings and limits, study-wide: There was expansion of tumor-derived TCR clones in blood after radiotherapy plus ipilimumab.

Data came from immunoSEQ multiplex PCR; TCRdb stores just in-frame clones and leaves some out. The table lists around 45,000 clones, around 70% of them singletons. Remarks on this clone: Its antigen is currently unknown.

Receiving focal radiation plus CTLA-4 blockade with ipilimumab were patients who had chemo-refractory metastatic non-small-cell lung cancer. The V segment lost 5 bases and the J segment 2 bases; nucleotides outside the gene matches: 6. The CDR3 is 14 amino acids. In germline, CDR1 is SGHRS, CDR2 YFSETQ. The TCR originated in a human donor with non-small cell lung cancer who had a partial response to radiotherapy plus ipilimumab. The chain combines TRBV5-1 with TRBJ2-7; 8 bases are a match to TRBD1. Material: peripheral blood, obtained from a patient treated with radiotherapy plus ipilimumab. The DNA of the CDR3 is TGCGCCAGCAGAATCCGGACAGGGCCCTACGAGCAGTACTTC. It specifies CASRIRTGPYEQYF.